This T cell receptor (beta chain) appears in the sequencing data of a study of a mutant IDH1 vaccine in newly diagnosed glioma listed by TCRdb under 2021. About the study as a whole: In the chemotherapy-containing groups, vaccination started alongside temozolomide cycles, whereas in patients who had radiotherapy alone it started 4-6 weeks after radiotherapy. Of the approximately 30 treated patients, about 62% were male and approximately 40% were female, and the mean age was approximately 40 years. Before enrollment, patients had received standard therapy of radiotherapy alone, temozolomide alone, or radiochemotherapy with temozolomide; most received the combination. Visit V12 was the week-35 safety follow-up and visit V13 was the week-47 end of study. Six visits were used for peripheral blood collection: V03 (baseline), V05, V07, V10, V12 and V13. For exploratory analyses, some 24 treated patients had longitudinal TCRB deep sequencing done wherever samples were available. Summary of the overall study and its limitations: Across multiple MHC alleles, vaccine-induced immune responses were seen in just over 90% of patients. No apparent relationship was observed between pseudoprogression and alterations in the top peripheral T cell clonotypes detected by TCRB sequencing. Availability determined which PBMC samples were chosen for TCRB deep sequencing. The authors stated that sample limitations prevented analyses of patient blood samples from being reproduced.

From a lookup of the germline V gene, CDR1 and CDR2 are SGHTA and FQGNSA. The CDR3, cysteine through phenylalanine, is 16 amino acids long. The sequence is cut down to CDR3 DNA, 48 bases in frame from base 1. Between the V and J ends, shortened by 4 bases and 3 bases respectively, the junction contains 17 bases. The library came from the immunoSEQ multiplex PCR assay. Following the manufacturer's protocol, the hsTCRB Kit was used to amplify rearranged TCR beta chain sequences. An Illumina MiSeq was used to sequence the TCRB libraries. The authors' analysis ran thus. Demultiplexing, trimming and gene mapping were performed with the kit vendor's proprietary platform. As stored in TCRdb, this immuneACCESS dataset retains in-frame rearrangements with V and J assigned. A fraction of the clones does not appear; measured against another copy, unresolved V genes explain less than half of the discrepancy, and the remainder lacks a known reason. V and J calls and clone size are copied from that table; D and trimming were computed from the DNA. This sample comprises about 56,000 clones, around three quarters of them detected only once. 5.3% of the sample goes to the ten largest clones.

Comments on this clone: Its antigen is still unknown. There are no base qualities to consult, and no much larger clone falls within one base.

Read against the paper, the sample's time point label means: week 47, end of study. Every vaccine dose consisted of 300 ug of a 20-mer mutant IDH1 peptide in Montanide, administered subcutaneously together with topical imiquimod. Eight vaccinations were administered to patients in weeks 1, 3, 5, 7, 11, 15, 19 and 23, corresponding to visits V03 through V10. Newly diagnosed WHO grade 3 or 4 IDH1-mutant astrocytomas showing loss of nuclear ATRX were present in the donors. The samples were drawn from NOA16, a multicentre, single-arm, open-label phase I trial in Germany that tested a mutant IDH1 peptide vaccine in humans for the first time. Genomic DNA for TCRB sequencing was extracted from EDTA blood using the DNeasy Blood and Tissue Kit.

Specimen: PBMCs, collected from a glioma patient whose treatment included an IDH1 peptide vaccine. This receptor was obtained from a man aged 50 to 60 with glioma. The chain joins TRBV7-2 to TRBJ2-3; possibly the D gene is TRBD1, per 6 matching bases. Here is the DNA: TGTGCCAGCAGCTCGTTGTATTCCGGGACAACAGATACGCAGTATTTT. It codes for CASSSLYSGTTDTQYF.